Listed below are T cell receptor beta chains from one sample, sequenced in a study of Tregs in tolerant kidney transplant recipients. Some clones are missing from TCRdb's copy, which holds only in-frame ones; the method was immunoSEQ multiplex PCR. Counted here are about 240,000 clones, about four fifths occurring once; the ten biggest clones make up about 0.58%. The sequencing sample was made of CD4+ T cells from blood. These receptors were taken from a human donor in good health. The CDR3 runs from the conserved cysteine through the conserved F or W. The D gene is left open where the match is weak. The size field is filled for only some rows; it gives once, few, many or a size class.

size	V	J	D	CDR3	DNA
once	TRBV11-2	TRBJ2-1	.	CASHRLGNSYNEQFF	TGTGCCAGTCATCGGTTGGGTAACTCCTACAATGAGCAGTTCTTC
.	TRBV29-1	TRBJ1-1	.	CSVEWQVNTEAFF	TGCAGCGTTGAATGGCAGGTGAACACTGAAGCTTTCTTT
once	TRBV5-4	TRBJ2-2	.	CASSSHRTGELFF	TGTGCCAGCAGCTCTCACAGGACCGGGGAGCTGTTTTTT
few	TRBV27	TRBJ1-1	.	CASSLRSMNTEAFF	TGTGCCAGCAGTTTACGGTCAATGAACACTGAAGCTTTCTTT
once	TRBV5-1	TRBJ1-2	TRBD1	CASSLKPGQSSYGYTF	TGCGCCAGCAGCCTGAAGCCGGGACAGAGCTCCTATGGCTACACCTTC
.	TRBV5-6	TRBJ1-2	.	CASSLREYGYTF	TGTGCCAGCAGCTTAAGAGAGTATGGCTACACCTTC
.	TRBV10-2	TRBJ2-1	.	CASSYLGNEQFF	TGCGCCAGCAGTTACCTTGGCAATGAGCAGTTCTTC
.	TRBV4-1	TRBJ1-1	.	CASSQGGRTMNTEAFF	TGCGCCAGCAGCCAAGGAGGCAGAACCATGAACACTGAAGCTTTCTTT
few	TRBV7-2	TRBJ2-7	TRBD2	CASSLALAVYEQYF	TGTGCCAGCAGCTTAGCACTAGCGGTCTACGAGCAGTACTTC
once	TRBV11-2	TRBJ2-7	TRBD1	CASSLGTGTAYEQYF	TGTGCCAGCAGCTTAGGGACAGGGACAGCCTACGAGCAGTACTTC
once	TRBV5-1	TRBJ2-7	TRBD1	CASSLFDRDLGEQYF	TGCGCCAGCAGCCTGTTCGACAGGGATCTCGGCGAGCAGTACTTC
once	TRBV5-1	TRBJ2-7	.	CASSFGPGREGEQYF	TGCGCCAGCAGCTTTGGGCCAGGGCGCGAAGGGGAGCAGTACTTC
.	TRBV6-5	TRBJ1-2	.	CASSYGGGAMNGYTF	TGTGCCAGCAGTTATGGGGGGGGCGCGATGAATGGCTACACCTTC
few	TRBV9	TRBJ2-7	TRBD1	CASSLGQGPTYEQYF	TGTGCCAGCAGCCTTGGACAGGGACCCACCTACGAGCAGTACTTC
.	TRBV29-1	TRBJ2-5	.	CSVRGFQETQYF	TGCAGCGTTCGTGGTTTCCAAGAGACCCAGTACTTC
.	TRBV5-4	TRBJ2-1	.	CASSAVGGRNEQFF	TGTGCCAGCAGCGCCGTCGGAGGGAGAAATGAGCAGTTCTTC
.	TRBV29-1	TRBJ1-5	.	CSVAGDSNQPQHF	TGCAGCGTTGCCGGGGATAGCAATCAGCCCCAGCATTTT
.	TRBV7-2	TRBJ2-3	.	CASSFSASATDTQYF	TGTGCCAGCAGCTTTTCAGCGTCTGCAACAGATACGCAGTATTTT
.	TRBV5-8	TRBJ1-2	.	CASSGGEYGYTF	TGTGCCAGCAGCGGGGGTGAATATGGCTACACCTTC
.	TRBV7-9	TRBJ1-2	.	CASSFGSGQWPAAGGYTF	TGTGCCAGCAGCTTTGGTTCAGGACAGTGGCCCGCCGCGGGAGGCTACACCTTC
.	TRBV10-2	TRBJ2-3	TRBD2	CASSGGWRGADTQYF	TGCGCCAGCAGTGGGGGGTGGCGGGGGGCAGATACGCAGTATTTT
.	TRBV4-1	TRBJ2-7	.	CASSHGAISYEQYF	TGCGCCAGCAGCCACGGGGCGATCTCCTACGAGCAGTACTTC
once	TRBV30	TRBJ1-3	.	CAWRTPTRDGNTIYF	TGTGCCTGGAGGACCCCTACTAGGGATGGAAACACCATATATTTT
.	TRBV19	TRBJ2-2	.	CASRPTGRRTGELFF	TGTGCCAGTAGACCTACGGGGAGGAGGACCGGGGAGCTGTTTTTT
.	TRBV11-2	TRBJ1-2	.	CASSSGSGYGYTF	TGTGCCAGCAGCTCCGGCAGCGGGTATGGCTACACCTTC
.	TRBV10-3	TRBJ2-3	TRBD2	CAISDGGGQYF	TGTGCCATCAGTGACGGGGGGGGGCAGTATTTT
few	TRBV5-1	TRBJ2-2	TRBD2	CASSLELAVPGGELFF	TGCGCCAGCAGCTTGGAACTAGCGGTCCCCGGCGGGGAGCTGTTTTTT
few	TRBV18	TRBJ1-3	.	CASSPTARSGNTIYF	TGTGCCAGCTCACCGACGGCCCGCTCTGGAAACACCATATATTTT
.	TRBV11-2	TRBJ1-1	.	CASSLLSGGTEAFF	TGTGCCAGCAGCTTATTATCCGGGGGCACTGAAGCTTTCTTT
.	TRBV11-3	TRBJ2-1	TRBD2	CASSLESASGYNEQFF	TGTGCCAGCAGCTTAGAGTCCGCTAGCGGGTACAATGAGCAGTTCTTC
.	TRBV11-2	TRBJ2-3	.	CASGGYTDTQYF	TGTGCCAGCGGCGGGTACACAGATACGCAGTATTTT